Following are 28 T cell receptor beta chains from one sample sequenced in a study of T cell responses to AZD1222 COVID-19 vaccine. The data were produced by immunoSEQ multiplex PCR, yet TCRdb's version contains in-frame clones alone and is incomplete. The sample contains 150,000 to 200,000 clones, 88% of which appear only once. The starting material was peripheral blood, obtained 28 days after the second AZD1222 dose. Receptors were obtained from an adult who received the AZD1222 COVID-19 vaccine.

This chain links TRBV29-1 with TRBJ1-2; TRBD1 might be the D (6 bases). Trimming removed 7 bases from V and 8 bases from J, with 11 bases in between. CDR1 is SQVTM, CDR2 ANQGSEA, per germline. There are 10 residues in the CDR3. CDR3 residues: CSATGTGYTF. CDR3 coding DNA: TGCAGCGCGACCGGGACAGGCTACACCTTC.

The rearrangement joins TRBV5-6 to TRBJ2-7; D remains unclear. V lost 0 bases and J 3 bases, leaving 4 bases between the germline ends. Per the germline V gene, CDR1 is SGHDT and CDR2 is YYEEEE. This CDR3 region has 12 residues. The CDR3 region is CASSLEVYEQYF. As DNA, the CDR3 is TGTGCCAGCAGCTTGGAAGTCTACGAGCAGTACTTC. Using reference TRBV5-6 and TRBJ2-7 for the parts outside the CDR3, the full variable domain is DAGVTQSPTHLIKTRGQQVTLRCSPKSGHDTVSWYQQALGQGPQFIFQYYEEEERQRGNFPDRFSGHQFPNYSSELNVNALLLGDSALYLCASSLEVYEQYFGPGTRLTVT.

A note on this clone: The identical CDR3 is also encoded by other nucleotide sequences in the sample. V gene TRBV6-5 combines with J gene TRBJ2-2; D gene unclear. Germline V gene sequence: CDR1 MNHEY, CDR2 SVGAGI. V was trimmed by 6 bases and J by 0 bases, leaving 8 bases between them. The CDR3 has 14 amino acids. The CDR3 sequence is CASRTDPNTGELFF. DNA for the CDR3: TGTGCCAGCAGGACGGACCCGAACACCGGGGAGCTGTTTTTT.

J is TRBJ2-2 and V is TRBV11-3; tentative D call: TRBD1 (5 bases). The CDR3 loop spans 13 amino acids. V shed 4 bases and J shed 6 bases, with 9 bases lying between them. Per germline, CDR1 SGHNT and CDR2 YENEEA. The DNA for the CDR3 is TGTGCCAGCAGCTCCCCAGGGTCCGGGGAGCTGTTTTTT. Its protein is CASSSPGSGELFF. Full variable domain (missing parts from reference TRBV11-3 and TRBJ2-2): EAGVVQSPRYKIIEKKQPVAFWCNPISGHNTLYWYLQNLGQGPELLIRYENEEAVDDSQLPKDRFSAERLKGVDSTLKIQPAELGDSAVYLCASSSPGSGELFFGEGSRLTVL.

The rearrangement uses TRBV28 and TRBJ2-1; maybe TRBD2 (5 bases). Deletions cut 6 bases from V and 7 bases from J, with 13 bases between. The CDR3 loop spans 13 amino acids. Germline CDR1 and CDR2: MDHEN and SYDVKM. The CDR3 spells CASRERRRNEQFF. The CDR3 DNA follows: TGTGCCAGCAGGGAGCGGCGGAGGAATGAGCAGTTCTTC. The whole variable domain, remainder taken from reference TRBV28 and TRBJ2-1, is DVKVTQSSRYLVKRTGEKVFLECVQDMDHENMFWYRQDPGLGLRLIYFSYDVKMKEKGDIPEGYSVSREKKERFSLILESASTNQTSMYLCASRERRRNEQFFGPGTRLTVL.

The rearrangement uses TRBV30 and TRBJ1-3; D gene unclear. Trimming shortened V by 5 bases and J by 2 bases, and 7 bases separated the two germline ends. The CDR3 consists of 12 residues. Germline values: CDR1 GTSNPN, CDR2 SVGIG (reference sequence). The CDR3 loop is CAWSVAGNTIYF. The DNA of the CDR3 is TGTGCCTGGTCGGTTGCTGGAAACACCATATATTTT. Full variable domain (rest looked up from reference TRBV30 and TRBJ1-3): SQTIHQWPATLVQPVGSPLSLECTVEGTSNPNLYWYRQAAGRGLQLLFYSVGIGQISSEVPQNLSASRPQDRQFILSSKKLLLSDSGFYLCAWSVAGNTIYFGEGSWLTVV.

This clone showed up just a few times. CDR3 bases: TGCGCCGACAAGGGAGGGGCAGAGACCCAGTACTTC. Protein sequence: CADKGGAETQYF. V usage is TRBV10-1 and J usage is TRBJ2-5, with TRBD2 matching 7 bases. The junction had 7 bases not matched to a gene; V was cut back by 11 bases and J by 4 bases. Germline-derived CDR1 and CDR2 are WNHNN and SYGVQD (reference sequence). The length of the CDR3 is 12 residues.

The chain has TRBV2 and TRBJ1-5, with 7 bases lining up with TRBD1. Germline assignment: CDR1 SNHLY and CDR2 FYNNEI. The CDR3 runs to 15 residues. The ends lost 6 bases at V and 0 bases at J; junction bases unmatched: 5. DNA for the CDR3: TGTGCCAGCAGGGGACAGACGCTTAGCAATCAGCCCCAGCATTTT. It specifies CASRGQTLSNQPQHF.

The chain has TRBV6-6 and TRBJ2-1; weak D call: TRBD2 (6 bases). V was cut by 2 bases and J by 4 bases, with 9 bases left in between. This CDR3 comprises 14 residues. Germline CDR1 and CDR2: MNHNY and SVGAGI (reference sequence). The CDR3 protein is CASSYRGEYNEQFF. The CDR3 DNA is TGTGCCAGCAGTTACCGCGGGGAGTACAATGAGCAGTTCTTC.

This sequence joins TRBV2 and TRBJ2-1; 9 bases are a match to TRBD2. Germline V gives CDR1 SNHLY, CDR2 FYNNEI. V was clipped by 1 base and J by 4 bases; unmatched bases: 2. This CDR3 comprises 15 residues. CDR3 sequence reads: CASSEVAGGYNEQFF. CDR3 in DNA: TGTGCCAGCAGTGAAGTGGCGGGGGGGTACAATGAGCAGTTCTTC.

This sequence joins TRBV27 and TRBJ2-7, with 9 nucleotides matching TRBD1. The germline V gene encodes CDR1 MNHEY and CDR2 SMNVEV (reference sequence). The CDR3 runs to 15 residues. V shed 7 bases and J 6 bases; nucleotides not matched to a gene: 13. CDR3 residues: CASNLDSGQGSEQYF. The CDR3 DNA reads as TGTGCCAGCAACTTAGATTCGGGACAGGGTAGCGAGCAGTACTTC.

The chain is built from TRBV2 and TRBJ2-1; TRBD2 aligns across 7 bases. There are 14 residues in the CDR3. The germline CDR1 and CDR2 sequences are SNHLY and FYNNEI. The V gene end was trimmed by 7 bases and the J gene end by 2 bases; junction bases not matched to a gene: 5. The CDR3 coding sequence is TGTGCCAGCAAGAGCGGGGTCACCTACAATGAGCAGTTCTTC. It codes for CASKSGVTYNEQFF.

The V call is TRBV5-4, the J call TRBJ1-2; D remains ambiguous. This CDR3 region has 15 residues. Looked up from germline, CDR1 is SGHNT and CDR2 is YYREEE (reference sequence). The V end was cut by 0 bases, the J end by 8 bases, with 17 bases between. Written as DNA, the CDR3 is TGTGCCAGCAGCTTGGGAGGCCCCCCCGTAGGGGGCTACACCTTC. It encodes CASSLGGPPVGGYTF. Full variable domain (rest looked up from reference TRBV5-4 and TRBJ1-2): ETGVTQSPTHLIKTRGQQVTLRCSSQSGHNTVSWYQQALGQGPQFIFQYYREEENGRGNFPPRFSGLQFPNYSSELNVNALELDDSALYLCASSLGGPPVGGYTFGSGTRLTVV.

The CDR3 here is CASSLAGQGGSPLHF. CDR3 bases: TGTGCCAGCAGCTTGGCCGGACAGGGGGGTTCACCCCTCCACTTT. This chain links TRBV5-4 with TRBJ1-6; 10 bases fit TRBD1. This CDR3 has 15 residues. The germline V gene has CDR1 SGHNT and CDR2 YYREEE (reference sequence). The junction had 3 bases not matched to a gene; V was cut back by 0 bases and J by 9 bases.

The rearrangement joins TRBV4-1 to TRBJ2-5; D is unresolved. The CDR3 contains 14 residues. Trimming removed 0 bases from V and 0 bases from J, with 5 bases in between. Per germline, CDR1 MGHRA and CDR2 YSYEKL. The CDR3 bases are TGCGCCAGCAGCCAAGATGCGTACCAAGAGACCCAGTACTTC. Residues: CASSQDAYQETQYF.

V is TRBV30 and J is TRBJ1-1; a weak D match, TRBD1 (5 bases). The CDR3 is 15 amino acids. Trimming stripped 4 bases from V and 0 bases from J, with 15 bases between. Germline V gene lookup returns CDR1 GTSNPN and CDR2 SVGIG (reference sequence). The CDR3 is CAWNVPGPLNTEAFF. In nucleotides, the CDR3 is TGTGCCTGGAACGTCCCGGGGCCCTTGAACACTGAAGCTTTCTTT.

The V gene is TRBV19, the J gene TRBJ2-5; 8 bases line up with TRBD1. The CDR3 has 16 residues. With 6 bases clipped from V and 2 bases from J, the junction kept 11 bases outside the gene matches. Germline assignment: CDR1 LNHDA and CDR2 SQIVND (reference sequence). The DNA of the CDR3 is TGTGCCAGTAGCTCCCCGCGACAGGGGAGGCAAGAGACCCAGTACTTC. Its translation: CASSSPRQGRQETQYF.

V usage is TRBV19 and J usage is TRBJ1-6; no clear D gene. This CDR3 is built from 14 residues. Germline V gene data show CDR1 as LNHDA and CDR2 as SQIVND (reference sequence). V was trimmed by 0 bases and J by 7 bases, leaving 7 bases between them. In nucleotides, the CDR3 is TGTGCCAGTAGTATAGATGGGGTCAATTCACCCCTCCACTTT. It specifies CASSIDGVNSPLHF.

V and J are TRBV11-2 and TRBJ2-3; D is possibly TRBD1 (6 bases). V lost 4 bases and J 0 bases, leaving 8 bases between the germline ends. Germline CDR1 reads SGHAT; CDR2 reads FQNNGV. The length of the CDR3 is 14 residues. The CDR3 DNA follows: TGTGCCAGCAGCTCCGGACAGAGCACAGATACGCAGTATTTT. It is translated as CASSSGQSTDTQYF.

The rearrangement links TRBV6-5 to TRBJ2-7; 8 bases line up with TRBD1. Germline assignment: CDR1 MNHEY and CDR2 SVGAGI. Trimming removed 6 bases from V and 5 bases from J; junction bases left unmatched: 6. The length of the CDR3 is 13 residues. The CDR3 spells CASRRDRIDEQYF. For the CDR3, the DNA is TGTGCCAGCAGAAGGGACAGGATAGACGAGCAGTACTTC.

The genes are TRBV5-1 and TRBJ2-3; 12 positions match TRBD2. The V segment lost 0 bases and the J segment 0 bases; nucleotides outside the gene matches: 5. Germline values: CDR1 SGHRS, CDR2 YFSETQ. The CDR3 has 18 residues. The CDR3 region has the DNA TGCGCCAGCAGCTTGGCTAGCGGGGGGGCCTCTAGCACAGATACGCAGTATTTT. Translated, it gives CASSLASGGASSTDTQYF. The full variable domain, in which reference TRBV5-1 and TRBJ2-3 provide the parts outside the CDR3, is KAGVTQTPRYLIKTRGQQVTLSCSPISGHRSVSWYQQTPGQGLQFLFEYFSETQRNKGNFPGRFSGRQFSNSRSEMNVSTLELGDSALYLCASSLASGGASSTDTQYFGPGTRLTVL.

V usage is TRBV5-4 and J usage is TRBJ1-2; 7 bases match TRBD1. The CDR3 has 14 amino acids. V shed 6 bases and J 6 bases; nucleotides not matched to a gene: 11. In germline, CDR1 is SGHNT, CDR2 YYREEE (reference sequence). CDR3 coding DNA: TGTGCCAGCATCGAACGGCCACAGGGGAATGGCTACACCTTC. The encoded protein is CASIERPQGNGYTF.

V is TRBV7-9 and J is TRBJ1-1; D remains unclear. The CDR3 totals 13 residues. Trimming pared 3 bases from V and 1 base from J, leaving 6 bases between. Germline V gene lookup returns CDR1 SEHNR and CDR2 FQNEAQ (reference sequence). This CDR3 reads CASSLRWNTEAFF. The DNA of the CDR3 is TGTGCCAGCAGCTTGAGATGGAACACTGAAGCTTTCTTT.

The chain has TRBV6-4 and TRBJ1-6; D unresolved. The ends were cut back, 3 bases at V and 7 bases at J, with 10 bases in the middle. The CDR3 has 14 residues. Germline CDR1 reads MRHNA; CDR2 reads SNTAGT. The DNA for the CDR3 is TGTGCCAGCAGTGAAAGGCAGAGCAATTCACCCCTCCACTTT. Amino acid sequence: CASSERQSNSPLHF.

In its sample, this clone was seen once. CDR3 in amino acids: CASNNKQGNTYEQYF. The CDR3, as DNA: TGTGCCAGCAACAACAAACAGGGGAACACCTACGAGCAGTACTTC. The rearrangement uses TRBV6-5 and TRBJ2-7, with 7 bases aligning to TRBD1. The V gene's germline CDR1 is MNHEY and CDR2 SVGAGI. Germline trimming cut 7 bases from V and 2 bases from J; bases unmatched to any gene: 11. The CDR3 has 15 amino acids.

The chain is built from TRBV11-1 and TRBJ2-7, with D perhaps TRBD2 (6 bases). Germline assignment: CDR1 SGHAT and CDR2 FQDESV (reference sequence). V was cut by 2 bases and J by 0 bases, with 8 bases left in between. This CDR3 region has 14 residues. DNA of the CDR3: TGTGCCAGCAGCTTAACGGGGGACTCCTACGAGCAGTACTTC. Encoded protein: CASSLTGDSYEQYF.

The rearrangement links TRBV7-3 to TRBJ2-5; 9 nucleotides agree with TRBD2. Losses at the gene ends were 6 bases for V and 8 bases for J; bases not matched to a gene: 7. CDR1 SGHTA and CDR2 FQGTGA come from the germline V gene. The CDR3 runs to 13 residues. The CDR3 DNA follows: TGTGCCAGCAGTTATAGCGGGGGTGGAACCCAGTACTTC. As protein: CASSYSGGGTQYF.

The chain couples TRBV29-1 to TRBJ2-1, with TRBD1 matching 12 bases. The CDR3 sequence is 15 residues long. The trim removed 5 bases at V and 8 bases at J, leaving 10 bases unmatched. Germline V gene data show CDR1 as SQVTM and CDR2 as ANQGSEA. The CDR3 DNA is TGCAGCGTTACGACCGGGACAGGGGGCGATTATGAGCAGTTCTTC. As protein: CSVTTGTGGDYEQFF.